This T cell receptor beta chain was documented in a study of cytomegalovirus exposure and HLA in healthy donors. Study background: Of more than 350 genotyped donors, about 80% clustered with self-reported Caucasian donors.

The study's findings and limits: In a later analysis, compared with equally common non-associated chains, HLA-associated beta chains were more expanded.

Primers for the PCR totalled 60 Vbeta and 13 Jbeta. Clones were sequenced by immunoSEQ multiplex PCR, and TCRdb holds only the in-frame ones, with some missing. The sample comprises about 240,000 clones, approximately 84% of which are singletons, and about 0.25% rests with the top ten. The V end was cut by 1 base, the J end by 0 bases, with 17 bases between. Per the germline V gene, CDR1 is SGHDT and CDR2 is YYEEEE. The CDR3 is made up of 18 amino acids. On this clone itself: No antigen is known for it.

The sequencing sample was made of PBMCs. The V and J genes are TRBV5-6 and TRBJ1-5, with D perhaps TRBD1 (6 bases). This sequence originates from a girl aged 2 to 9 in good health and CMV-seronegative. The CDR3 protein is CASSLSQGRFYSNQPQHF. Written as DNA, the CDR3 is TGTGCCAGCAGCTTGAGCCAGGGGCGATTCTATAGCAATCAGCCCCAGCATTTT.